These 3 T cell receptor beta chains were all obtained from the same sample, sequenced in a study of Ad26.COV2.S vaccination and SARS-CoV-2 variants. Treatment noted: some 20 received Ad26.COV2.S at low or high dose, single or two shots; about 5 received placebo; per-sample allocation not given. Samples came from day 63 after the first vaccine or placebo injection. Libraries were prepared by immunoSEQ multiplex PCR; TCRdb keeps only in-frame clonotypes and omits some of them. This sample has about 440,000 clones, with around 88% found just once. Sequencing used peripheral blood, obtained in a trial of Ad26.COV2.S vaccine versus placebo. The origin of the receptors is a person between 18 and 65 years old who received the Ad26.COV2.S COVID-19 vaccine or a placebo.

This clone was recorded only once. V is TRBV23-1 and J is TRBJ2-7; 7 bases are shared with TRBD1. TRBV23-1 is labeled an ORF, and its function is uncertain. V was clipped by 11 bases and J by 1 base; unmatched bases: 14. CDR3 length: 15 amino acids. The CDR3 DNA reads TGCGCCTCCAGTGGGCCCCCAGGGGGTTCCTACGAGCAGTACTTC. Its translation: CASSGPPGGSYEQYF.

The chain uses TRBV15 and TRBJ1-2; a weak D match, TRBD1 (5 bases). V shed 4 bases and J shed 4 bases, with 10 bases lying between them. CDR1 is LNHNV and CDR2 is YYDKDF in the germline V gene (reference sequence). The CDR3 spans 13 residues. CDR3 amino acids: CATSTWGGYGYTF. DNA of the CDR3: TGTGCCACCAGCACTTGGGGGGGCTATGGCTACACCTTC.

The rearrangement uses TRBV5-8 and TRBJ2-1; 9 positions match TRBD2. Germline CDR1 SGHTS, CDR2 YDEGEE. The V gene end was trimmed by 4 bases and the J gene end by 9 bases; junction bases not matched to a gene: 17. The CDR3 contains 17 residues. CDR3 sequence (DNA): TGTGCCAGCAGCAACACCAGGACAGCGGGAGGTACGGGTGAGCAGTTCTTC. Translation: CASSNTRTAGGTGEQFF.